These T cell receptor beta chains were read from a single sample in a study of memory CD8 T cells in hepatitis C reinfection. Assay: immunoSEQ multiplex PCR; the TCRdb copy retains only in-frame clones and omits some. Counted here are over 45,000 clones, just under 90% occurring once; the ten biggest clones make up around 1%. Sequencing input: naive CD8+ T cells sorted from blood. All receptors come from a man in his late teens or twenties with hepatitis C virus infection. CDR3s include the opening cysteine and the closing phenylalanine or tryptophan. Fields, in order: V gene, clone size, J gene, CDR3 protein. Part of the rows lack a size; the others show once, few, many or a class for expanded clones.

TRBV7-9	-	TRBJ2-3	CASSFGSGGYTDTQYF
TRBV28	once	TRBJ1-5	CASSLLVEGYQPQHF
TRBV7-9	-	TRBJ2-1	CAILPRDRGGNEQFF
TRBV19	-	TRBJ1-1	CASSAGFTEAFF
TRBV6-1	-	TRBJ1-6	CASSDRGPYGSPLHF
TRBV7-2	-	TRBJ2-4	CASSLGVAGHIQYF
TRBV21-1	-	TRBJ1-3	CASSAGHGTALSGNTIYF
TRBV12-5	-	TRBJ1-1	CASGLSASKQGLNTEAFF
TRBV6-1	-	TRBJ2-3	CASSDRSGTSTDTQYF
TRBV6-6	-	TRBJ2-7	CASRPDRDEQYF
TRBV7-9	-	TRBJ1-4	CASSLGDSNEKLFF
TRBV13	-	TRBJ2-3	CASSLAAGGPTDTQYF
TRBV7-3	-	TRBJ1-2	CASSLPDPGQGAGSGYTF
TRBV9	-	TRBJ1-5	CASSSSGDGNQPQHF
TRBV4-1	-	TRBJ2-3	CASSQSILARTDTQYF
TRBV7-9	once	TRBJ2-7	CASSSSGRYYEQYF
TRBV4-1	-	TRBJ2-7	CASSQGGLVVEQYF
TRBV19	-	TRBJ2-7	CASSIGTVHEQYF
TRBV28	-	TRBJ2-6	CASSSLRSSGANVLTF
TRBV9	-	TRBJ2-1	CASTLGQSSYNEQFF
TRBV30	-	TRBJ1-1	CAWSGQGGTEAFF
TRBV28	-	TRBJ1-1	CASSPGQINTEAFF
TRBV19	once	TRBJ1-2	CASMMTGRDGYTF
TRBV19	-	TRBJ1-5	CASSMWEGQKPQHF
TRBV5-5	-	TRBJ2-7	CASSLVDFLPAYEQYF
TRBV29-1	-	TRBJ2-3	CSVVSVASDTQYF
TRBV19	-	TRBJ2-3	CASSIGQRSSTDTQYF
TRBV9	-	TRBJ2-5	CASSVGSVQETQYF
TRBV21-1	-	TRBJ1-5	CASSSFREFFNQPQHF
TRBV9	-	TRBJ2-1	CASSVQGSLYNEQFF
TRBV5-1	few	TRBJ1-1	CASSLDRNREAFF
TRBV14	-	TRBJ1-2	CASSQGLGRPGYGYTF
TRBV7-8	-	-	CASSLGGLAGAYEQYF
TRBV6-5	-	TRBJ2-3	CASSYRLAADTQYF
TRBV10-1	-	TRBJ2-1	CASSESGLAYNEQFF
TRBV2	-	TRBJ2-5	CASSQSGASGQETQYF
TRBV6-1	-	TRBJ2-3	CASSGLAGGTDTQYF
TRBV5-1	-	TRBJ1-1	CASSIWGGTEAFF
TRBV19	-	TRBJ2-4	CASSIFAVAKNIQYF
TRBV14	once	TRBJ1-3	CASSQNPRGSGNTIYF
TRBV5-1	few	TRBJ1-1	CASSWASGF
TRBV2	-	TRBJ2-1	CASSDTGASYNEQFF
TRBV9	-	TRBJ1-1	CASSTGAGGTEASF
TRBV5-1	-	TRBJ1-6	CASSLALQGGNSPLHF
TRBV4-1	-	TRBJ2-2	CASSQGQGITGELFF
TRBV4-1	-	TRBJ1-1	CASTQGQSTEAFF